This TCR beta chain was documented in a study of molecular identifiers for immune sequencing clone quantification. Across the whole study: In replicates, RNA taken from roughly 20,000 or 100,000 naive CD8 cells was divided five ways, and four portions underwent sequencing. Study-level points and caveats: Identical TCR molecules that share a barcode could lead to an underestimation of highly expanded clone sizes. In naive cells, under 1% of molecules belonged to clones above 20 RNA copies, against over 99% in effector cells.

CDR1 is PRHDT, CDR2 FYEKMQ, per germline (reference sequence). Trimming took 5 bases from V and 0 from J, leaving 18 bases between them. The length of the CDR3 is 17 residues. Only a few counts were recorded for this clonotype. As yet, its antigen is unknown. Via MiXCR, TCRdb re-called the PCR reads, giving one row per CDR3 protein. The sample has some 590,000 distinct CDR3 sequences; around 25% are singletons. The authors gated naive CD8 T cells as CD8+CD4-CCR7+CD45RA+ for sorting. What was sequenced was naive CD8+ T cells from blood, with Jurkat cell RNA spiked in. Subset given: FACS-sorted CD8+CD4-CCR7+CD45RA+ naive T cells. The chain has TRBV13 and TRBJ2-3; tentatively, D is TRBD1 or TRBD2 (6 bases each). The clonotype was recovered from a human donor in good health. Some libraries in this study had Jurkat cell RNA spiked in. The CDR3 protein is CASSNPLRGPSTDTQYF. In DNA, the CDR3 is TGTGCCAGCAGCAACCCTCTCCGGGGGCCAAGCACAGATACGCAGTATTTT.